The 32 T cell receptor beta chains presented below share a single source sample, sequenced in a study of blood T cells in healthy people across ages. Sample-barcoded 5' priming and a J-beta primer mix drove a second PCR of roughly 6 to 12 cycles. Each CDR3 protein gets one entry after TCRdb re-called the 5' RACE reads with MiXCR. The sample holds about 570,000 distinct CDR3 sequences, 27% seen once. The source material was blood. These receptors all stem from a woman aged 70 to 79 in good health.

A few counts support this clonotype. The J gene is TRBJ2-2, the V gene TRBV30; D not resolved. CDR3 length: 13 amino acids. CDR1 and CDR2 from the germline V gene are GTSNPN and SVGIG (reference sequence). V gave up 2 bases and J gave up 0 bases, with 4 bases separating them. The CDR3 DNA sequence: TGTGCCTGGAGTAGGACGAACACCGGGGAGCTGTTTTTT. Translation: CAWSRTNTGELFF.

This clonotype occurred a few times. J is TRBJ2-2 and V is TRBV2; maybe TRBD2 (7 bases). This CDR3 is built from 16 residues. From germline, CDR1 is SNHLY and CDR2 FYNNEI. With 1 base removed from V and 7 bases from J, the gap between germline ends came to 16 bases. The CDR3 loop is CASSEVVTSRGGELFF. The CDR3 nucleotides read TGTGCCAGCAGTGAAGTTGTGACTAGCAGGGGCGGGGAGCTGTTTTTT.

This clonotype was seen more than once but under ten times. The chain combines TRBV10-3 with TRBJ1-1; D might be TRBD1 (6 bases). The CDR3 covers 14 residues. Germline V CDR1 and CDR2: ENHRY, SYGVKD. Trimming stripped 5 bases from V and 5 bases from J, with 15 bases between. The CDR3 region has the DNA TGTGCCATCAGTTTTGACACAGGGAGAACTGAAGCTTTCTTT. Translated, it gives CAISFDTGRTEAFF.

The chain links TRBV5-5 to TRBJ2-2; D gene uncertain. The germline V gene has CDR1 SGHKS and CDR2 YYEKEE (reference sequence). V was cut by 3 bases and J by 8 bases, with 11 bases left in between. The CDR3 has 13 amino acids. Here the CDR3 reads CASSSRPSGELFF. The CDR3 region has the DNA TGTGCCAGCAGCTCGCGACCGTCTGGGGAGCTGTTTTTT.

V usage is TRBV20-1 and J usage is TRBJ1-1; D perhaps matches TRBD1 (5 bases). The CDR3 has 13 residues. Trimming shortened V by 6 bases and J by 4 bases, and 15 bases separated the two germline ends. The germline V gene has CDR1 DFQATT and CDR2 SNEGSKA (reference sequence). The CDR3 DNA follows: TGCAGTGCAGGGGCGATTCGGGGCACTGAAGCTTTCTTT. As protein: CSAGAIRGTEAFF.

This clonotype was seen at least ten times. The CDR3 DNA reads as TGTGCCAGCAGTACCAGATGGCGTACGAGCAATGAGCAGTTCTTC. It translates to CASSTRWRTSNEQFF. The chain employs TRBV12-3 or TRBV12-4 and TRBJ2-1, with no clear D. Trimming shortened V by 5 bases and J by 6 bases, and 17 bases separated the two germline ends. There are 15 residues in the CDR3.

This clonotype was observed a handful of times. The rearrangement joins TRBV7-3 to TRBJ1-6; D gene uncertain. The CDR3 spans 14 residues. Trimming shortened V by 3 bases and J by 10 bases, and 13 bases separated the two germline ends. Germline V gene data show CDR1 as SGHTA and CDR2 as FQGTGA. This CDR3 reads CASSLFEGGSPLHF. The CDR3 DNA reads as TGTGCCAGCAGCTTGTTTGAGGGAGGATCACCCCTCCACTTT. Together with reference TRBV7-3 and TRBJ1-6, the CDR3 gives the full variable domain: GAGVSQTPSNKVTEKGKYVELRCDPISGHTALYWYRQSLGQGPEFLIYFQGTGAADDSGLPNDRFFAVRPEGSVSTLKIQRTERGDSAVYLCASSLFEGGSPLHFGNGTRLTVT.

This clonotype has at least ten counts. This chain links TRBV7-7 with TRBJ2-1; weak D call: TRBD1 (6 bases). This CDR3 spans 13 amino acids. With 1 base removed from V and 6 bases from J, the gap between germline ends came to 7 bases. CDR1 and CDR2 from the germline V gene are SSHAT and FNYEAQ (reference sequence). In DNA, the CDR3 is TGTGCCAGCAGCTTAGGACAGGCCAATGAGCAGTTCTTC. As protein: CASSLGQANEQFF.

This clonotype occurred a few times. The chain uses TRBV7-8 and TRBJ2-1, with 8 bases fitting TRBD1. From germline, CDR1 is SGHVS and CDR2 FQNEAQ. The CDR3 length is 14 residues. V shed 5 bases and J 9 bases; nucleotides not matched to a gene: 9. CDR3 residues: CASSTRTGLGEQFF. The DNA of the CDR3 is TGTGCCAGCAGCACGCGGACAGGGTTGGGTGAGCAGTTCTTC.

V and J are TRBV5-1 and TRBJ1-2; 10 bases line up with TRBD1. Germline lookup yields CDR1 SGHRS and CDR2 YFSETQ. The CDR3 runs to 16 residues. After removal of 0 bases from V and 4 bases from J, the junction contained 6 bases not matched to a gene. CDR3 nucleotides: TGCGCCAGCAGCTTGGGGTCGGGACAGGGGCTCTATGGCTACACCTTC. It codes for CASSLGSGQGLYGYTF. Complete variable domain (other parts from reference TRBV5-1 and TRBJ1-2): KAGVTQTPRYLIKTRGQQVTLSCSPISGHRSVSWYQQTPGQGLQFLFEYFSETQRNKGNFPGRFSGRQFSNSRSEMNVSTLELGDSALYLCASSLGSGQGLYGYTFGSGTRLTVV.

The chain couples TRBV6-2 or TRBV6-3 to TRBJ2-1; the match to TRBD1 covers 7 bases. The CDR3 has 14 amino acids. Germline V gives CDR1 MNHEY, CDR2 SVGEGT. Trimming at V came to 6 bases and at J to 8 bases, leaving 10 bases not matched to a gene. The CDR3 DNA is TGTGCCAGCAGCTCCACAACAGGGGTCCATGAGCAGTTCTTC. Translated: CASSSTTGVHEQFF.

The CDR3 region has the DNA TGCAGCGTTTATCCAAGCTTCACAGATACGCAGTATTTT. Protein sequence: CSVYPSFTDTQYF. The rearrangement links TRBV29-1 to TRBJ2-3; D unresolved. The CDR3 has 13 residues. The germline gives CDR1 SQVTM, CDR2 ANQGSEA. The V gene lost 5 bases and the J gene lost 2 bases, with 11 bases spanning the gap.

This clonotype was counted a few times. V gene TRBV29-1 combines with J gene TRBJ2-5; D uncertain. Germline V lookup: CDR1 SQVTM, CDR2 ANQGSEA. V shed 2 bases and J shed 5 bases, with 9 bases lying between them. This CDR3 contains 12 residues. CDR3 DNA sequence: TGCAGCGTTGAAAAGGGAAGGGAGACCCAGTACTTC. Its translation: CSVEKGRETQYF.

The V call is TRBV7-9, the J call TRBJ2-1; TRBD1 matches at 7 bases. The germline V gene encodes CDR1 SEHNR and CDR2 FQNEAQ (reference sequence). Trimming at V came to 3 bases and at J to 6 bases, leaving 8 bases not matched to a gene. The CDR3 runs 15 residues. The DNA for the CDR3 is TGTGCCAGCAGCTTGTCGCGACAGGGCTCCAATGAGCAGTTCTTC. This translates into CASSLSRQGSNEQFF. The entire variable domain, with the rest obtained from reference TRBV7-9 and TRBJ2-1, is as follows: DTGVSQNPRHKITKRGQNVTFRCDPISEHNRLYWYRQTLGQGPEFLTYFQNEAQLEKSRLLSDRFSAERPKGSFSTLEIQRTEQGDSAMYLCASSLSRQGSNEQFFGPGTRLTVL.

This clonotype was recorded at least ten times. CDR3 protein: CASSLDTYEQYF. The DNA of the CDR3 is TGCGCCAGCAGCTTGGATACTTACGAGCAGTACTTC. The rearrangement uses TRBV5-1 and TRBJ2-7; D is undetermined. Looked up from germline, CDR1 is SGHRS and CDR2 is YFSETQ. The V end lost 0 bases, the J end lost 4 bases, and 5 bases lay between the germline ends. This CDR3 spans 12 amino acids.

The CDR3 DNA is TGTGCCAGCAGTCGCGAGGGCGAGCAGTACTTC. This codes for CASSREGEQYF. The gene calls are TRBV2 and TRBJ2-7; a weak D match, TRBD2 (5 bases). Trimming removed 5 bases at V and 6 bases at J, with 8 bases between. The CDR3 runs 11 residues. Germline CDR1 is SNHLY and CDR2 is FYNNEI.

This clonotype appeared a few times. V gene TRBV14 combines with J gene TRBJ2-1; D is perhaps TRBD2 (6 bases). Trimming took 3 bases from V and 10 from J, leaving 16 bases between them. In germline, CDR1 is SGHDN, CDR2 FVKESK. The CDR3 is made up of 14 amino acids. The DNA for the CDR3 is TGTGCCAGCAGCCACCGTGCGGGGAATGGGGAGCAGTTCTTC. Translated: CASSHRAGNGEQFF.

Notes on this clonotype: Being one base from a much bigger clone, this may be a read error. The chain recombines TRBV12-3 or TRBV12-4 with TRBJ1-2; the D gene is possibly TRBD1 (5 bases). The CDR3 covers 14 residues. Trimming shortened V by 4 bases and J by 8 bases, and 17 bases separated the two germline ends. For the CDR3, the DNA is TGTGCCAGCAGTTCACGGACAAGGGGCCGGGGCTACACCTTC. Translated, it gives CASSSRTRGRGYTF.

The rearrangement links TRBV28 to TRBJ2-5, with D perhaps TRBD1 (7 bases). This CDR3 comprises 15 residues. With 2 bases removed from V and 11 bases from J, the gap between germline ends came to 21 bases. Germline values: CDR1 MDHEN, CDR2 SYDVKM. CDR3 sequence (DNA): TGTGCCAGCAGTTTACTCGGGTCAGGGGGAGGTGAGCAGTACTTC. It yields the protein CASSLLGSGGGEQYF.

At least ten counts were recorded for this clonotype. The chain links TRBV3-1 to TRBJ2-1; D tentatively fits TRBD1 or TRBD2 (6 bases each). This CDR3 is 16 amino acids long. Germline values: CDR1 LGHDT, CDR2 YNNKEL (reference sequence). Trimming pared 0 bases from V and 7 bases from J, leaving 16 bases between. The CDR3 spells CASSQERGDRLNEQFF. CDR3 sequence (DNA): TGTGCCAGCAGCCAAGAGAGGGGGGATCGCCTAAATGAGCAGTTCTTC.

The sample holds a few counts of this clonotype. The chain combines TRBV9 with TRBJ2-5; the match to TRBD1 covers 7 bases. J was trimmed by 2 bases and V by 0 bases; bases with no gene match: 10. This CDR3 comprises 17 residues. Germline V gene lookup returns CDR1 SGDLS and CDR2 YYNGEE. CDR3 loop: CASSVGTRDSLQETQYF. For the CDR3, the DNA is TGTGCCAGCAGCGTAGGAACCCGGGACAGCCTACAAGAGACCCAGTACTTC.

The chain combines TRBV6-5 with TRBJ1-2, with D possibly being TRBD1 (5 bases). This CDR3 spans 15 amino acids. Deletions cut 2 bases from V and 0 bases from J, with 10 bases between. Per germline, CDR1 MNHEY and CDR2 SVGAGI. As DNA, the CDR3 is TGTGCCAGCAGTTACGTGTCAGGGACTAACTATGGCTACACCTTC. Its translation: CASSYVSGTNYGYTF.

The CDR3 region has the DNA TGTGCCTGGGACATCACCTCTGGAAACACCATATATTTT. Its translation is CAWDITSGNTIYF. The chain carries TRBV30 and TRBJ1-3; D remains ambiguous. The germline gives CDR1 GTSNPN, CDR2 SVGIG (reference sequence). The V and J ends lost 5 bases and 0 bases respectively, with 8 bases between them. This CDR3 contains 13 residues.

This clonotype was seen a few times. The V gene is TRBV6-2 or TRBV6-3, the J gene TRBJ1-1; D gene uncertain. The CDR3 consists of 13 residues. V was shortened by 8 bases and J by 2 bases, with 12 bases between the two germline ends. Germline V CDR1 and CDR2: MNHEY, SVGEGT. As DNA, the CDR3 is TGTGCCAGCCGCCGTTCATCAAACACTGAAGCTTTCTTT. It yields the protein CASRRSSNTEAFF.

This clonotype was observed at least ten times. This chain joins TRBV7-2 and TRBJ2-5; D is unclear. Germline-derived CDR1 and CDR2 are SGHTA and FQGNSA. V lost 2 bases to trimming and J lost 2 bases, with 6 bases between them. The length of the CDR3 is 13 residues. The CDR3 DNA follows: TGTGCCAGCAGCTTACCGGCACAAGAGACCCAGTACTTC. Protein sequence: CASSLPAQETQYF. Together with reference TRBV7-2 and TRBJ2-5, the CDR3 gives the full variable domain: GAGVSQSPSNKVTEKGKDVELRCDPISGHTALYWYRQSLGQGLEFLIYFQGNSAPDKSGLPSDRFSAERTGGSVSTLTIQRTQQEDSAVYLCASSLPAQETQYFGPGTRLLVL.

This clonotype was picked up a small number of times. This chain uses TRBV2 with TRBJ2-3, with 13 bases identical to TRBD2. CDR3 length: 15 amino acids. Germline V gene lookup returns CDR1 SNHLY and CDR2 FYNNEI. The V and J ends lost 6 bases and 4 bases, in that order; junction bases with no gene match: 4. CDR3 protein: CASSATSGGADTQYF. CDR3 DNA sequence: TGTGCCAGCAGCGCCACTAGCGGGGGGGCAGATACGCAGTATTTT.

The sample holds a few counts of this clonotype. The chain links TRBV6-5 to TRBJ2-5, with 9 bases matching TRBD1. The CDR3 consists of 15 residues. After removal of 7 bases from V and 3 bases from J, the junction contained 9 bases not matched to a gene. Germline loops: CDR1 MNHEY, CDR2 SVGAGI. CDR3 coding DNA: TGTGCCAGCAACTCAGGAAGGGACAGGGAAGAGACCCAGTACTTC. Encoded protein: CASNSGRDREETQYF.

This clonotype was detected a few times. One junction end does not reproduce the germline sequence, and a read error may be involved. The V gene is TRBV28, the J gene TRBJ2-5; TRBD2 matches at 12 bases. The CDR3 spans 19 residues. Looked up from germline, CDR1 is MDHEN and CDR2 is SYDVKM. The CDR3 is CTSSFSRGLASGGAETQYF. In DNA, the CDR3 is TGTACCAGCAGTTTTTCGAGGGGGCTGGCTAGCGGGGGGGCAGAGACCCAGTACTTC. Full variable domain (remainder filled in from reference TRBV28 and TRBJ2-5): DVKVTQSSRYLVKRTGEKVFLECVQDMDHENMFWYRQDPGLGLRLIYFSYDVKMKEKGDIPEGYSVSREKKERFSLILESASTNQTSMYLCTSSFSRGLASGGAETQYFGPGTRLLVL.

The genes are TRBV7-9 and TRBJ1-4; TRBD1 agrees at 8 bases. The CDR3 loop spans 16 amino acids. The ends lost 6 bases at V and 3 bases at J; junction bases unmatched: 9. Germline V gene lookup returns CDR1 SEHNR and CDR2 FQNEAQ (reference sequence). The CDR3 DNA is TGTGCCAGCAGTCGCATACAGGGGGAAGCTAATGAAAAACTGTTTTTT. Its translation is CASSRIQGEANEKLFF.

This clonotype was observed a few times. The rearrangement joins TRBV20-1 to TRBJ2-5; 9 bases are shared with TRBD1. The CDR3 spans 13 residues. V lost 4 bases and J lost 5; bases outside the gene matches: 5. CDR1 is DFQATT and CDR2 is SNEGSKA in the germline V gene (reference sequence). CDR3 DNA sequence: TGCAGTGCTACAACAGGGGGCGATGAGACCCAGTACTTC. This sequence encodes CSATTGGDETQYF.

There are a few counts of this clonotype. The chain links TRBV3-1 to TRBJ2-5; possibly TRBD1 for D (5 bases). The DNA matches TRBJ2-7 better at its end, which makes the J call doubtful. Germline assignment: CDR1 LGHDT and CDR2 YNNKEL (reference sequence). This CDR3 region has 15 residues. CDR3 bases: TGTGCCAGCAGCCAAACTTGGCAGGGATCCTACGAGCAGTACTTC. This sequence encodes CASSQTWQGSYEQYF.

This clonotype occurred a few times. The chain couples TRBV29-1 to TRBJ1-6; 9 positions agree with TRBD1. V lost 5 bases and J lost 7; bases outside the gene matches: 3. The CDR3 extends over 13 amino acids. Germline V gene lookup returns CDR1 SQVTM and CDR2 ANQGSEA. The CDR3 DNA is TGCAGCGTTAGGGGACAGGGCAATTCACCCCTCCACTTT. This translates into CSVRGQGNSPLHF.